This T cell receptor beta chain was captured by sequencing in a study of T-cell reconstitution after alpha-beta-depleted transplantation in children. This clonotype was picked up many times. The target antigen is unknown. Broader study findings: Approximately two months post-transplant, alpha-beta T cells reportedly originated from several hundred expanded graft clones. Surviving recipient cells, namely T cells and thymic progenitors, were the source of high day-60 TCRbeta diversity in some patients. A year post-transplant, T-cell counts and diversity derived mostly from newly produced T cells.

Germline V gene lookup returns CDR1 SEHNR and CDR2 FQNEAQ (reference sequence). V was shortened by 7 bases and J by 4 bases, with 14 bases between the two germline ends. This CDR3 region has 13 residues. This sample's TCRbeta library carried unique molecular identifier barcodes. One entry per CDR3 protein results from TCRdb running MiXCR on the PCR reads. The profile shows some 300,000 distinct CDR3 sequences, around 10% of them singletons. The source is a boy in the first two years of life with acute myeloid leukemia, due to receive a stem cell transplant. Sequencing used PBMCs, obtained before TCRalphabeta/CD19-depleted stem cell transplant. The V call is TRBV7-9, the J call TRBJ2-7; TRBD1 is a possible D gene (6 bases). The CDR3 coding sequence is TGTGCCAGCATCACACAGGGTTCTTACGAGCAGTACTTC. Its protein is CASITQGSYEQYF.